Listed below are T cell receptor beta chains from one sample, sequenced in a study of chemoradiotherapy in HPV16-positive cancers. Clones were sequenced by immunoSEQ multiplex PCR, and TCRdb holds only the in-frame ones, with some missing. The repertoire consists of under 15,000 clones, with less than 80% occurring once and the leading ten covering 8.3%. Sampling was carried out from a patient who underwent chemoradiotherapy. All receptors derive from a human donor with HPV-associated anogenital cancer. CDR3s include the opening cysteine and the closing phenylalanine or tryptophan. The D gene is left open where the match is weak. Expanded clones get a size class; other rows say once, few or many, or leave the size out.

D | length | J | V | size | DNA | CDR3
. | 13 | TRBJ1-1 | TRBV5-1 | . | TGCGCCAGCAGCTTGGAGGGGTTTACTGAAGCTTTCTTT | CASSLEGFTEAFF
. | 14 | TRBJ2-2 | TRBV10-1 | few | TGCGCCAGCAGTGGTAACAGGGTTGGCGGGGAGCTGTTTTTT | CASSGNRVGGELFF
. | 12 | TRBJ1-1 | TRBV5-4 | . | TGTGCCAGCAGCTTGCCGGACACTGAAGCTTTCTTT | CASSLPDTEAFF
TRBD2 | 15 | TRBJ2-7 | TRBV4-1 | . | TGCGCCAGCACCTTTAGCGGGAGGACTGGTGACGAGCAGTACTTC | CASTFSGRTGDEQYF
. | 14 | TRBJ2-7 | TRBV23-1 | few | TGCGCCAGCAGTCCCCAGTTCCAGGGATCCGAGCAGTACTTC | CASSPQFQGSEQYF
. | 13 | TRBJ1-1 | TRBV2 | . | TGTGCCAGCAGTGATAGTTTGGGCACTGAAGCTTTCTTT | CASSDSLGTEAFF
. | 15 | TRBJ2-7 | TRBV4-1 | . | TGCGCCAGCAGCCAAGGGGTACGAGGGTCGGGAGAGCAGTACTTC | CASSQGVRGSGEQYF
TRBD2 | 15 | TRBJ2-1 | TRBV4-3 | . | TGCGCCAGCAGCCAGGGGGGACTAGCGTTCGATGAGCAGTTCTTC | CASSQGGLAFDEQFF
TRBD1 | 15 | TRBJ2-1 | TRBV28 | . | TGTGCCAGCAGTCCCAACAGGGGGAATTACAATGAGCAGTTCTTC | CASSPNRGNYNEQFF
. | 14 | TRBJ2-3 | TRBV9 | . | TGTGCCAGCAGCGTAGATGGGAGCACAGATACGCAGTATTTT | CASSVDGSTDTQYF
. | 16 | TRBJ1-5 | TRBV5-6 | . | TGTGCCAGCCGGATCGGGGAAAACCCGAAGAGGCAGCCCCAGCATTTT | CASRIGENPKRQPQHF
. | 14 | TRBJ1-4 | TRBV10-3 | . | TGTGCCACGCGCGATGGGACGGCTAATGAAAAACTGTTTTTT | CATRDGTANEKLFF
. | 13 | TRBJ1-1 | TRBV27 | . | TGTGCCAGCAGTTTATTCGAGGGTACTGAAGCTTTCTTT | CASSLFEGTEAFF
. | 14 | TRBJ1-4 | TRBV27 | few | TGTGCCAGCAGTTTAGAAGCAACTAATGAAAAACTGTTTTTT | CASSLEATNEKLFF
. | 17 | TRBJ1-4 | TRBV5-8 | once | TGTGCCAGCAGTCCCCGAATCGGGGGGTCGATTAATGAAAAACTGTTTTTT | CASSPRIGGSINEKLFF
. | 14 | TRBJ2-2 | TRBV29-1 | . | TGCAGCGCTCTAGATGGCGGGGACACCGGGGAGCTGTTTTTT | CSALDGGDTGELFF
. | 16 | TRBJ1-1 | TRBV5-4 | once | TGTGCCAGCAGTGGTCTTGGACTGACAGAGAACACTGAAGCTTTCTTT | CASSGLGLTENTEAFF
. | 12 | TRBJ2-1 | TRBV6-5 | . | TGTGCCAGCAATACGAGGGGAAATGAGCAGTTCTTC | CASNTRGNEQFF
. | 13 | TRBJ2-7 | TRBV28 | . | TGTGCCAGCAGGCCTTCAGGGTCGTACGAGCAGTACTTC | CASRPSGSYEQYF